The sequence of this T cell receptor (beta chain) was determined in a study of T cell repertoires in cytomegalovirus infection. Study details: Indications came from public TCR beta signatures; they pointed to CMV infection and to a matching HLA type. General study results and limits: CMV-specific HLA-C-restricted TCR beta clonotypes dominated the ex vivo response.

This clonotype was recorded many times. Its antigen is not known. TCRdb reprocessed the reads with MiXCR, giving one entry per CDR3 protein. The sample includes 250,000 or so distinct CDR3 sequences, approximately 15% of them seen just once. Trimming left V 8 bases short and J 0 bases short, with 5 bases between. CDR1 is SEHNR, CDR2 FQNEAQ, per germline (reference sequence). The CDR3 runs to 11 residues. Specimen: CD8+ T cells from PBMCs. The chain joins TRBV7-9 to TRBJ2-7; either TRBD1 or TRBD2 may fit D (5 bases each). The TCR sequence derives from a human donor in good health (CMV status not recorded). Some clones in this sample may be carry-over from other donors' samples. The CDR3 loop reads CASGGSYEQYF. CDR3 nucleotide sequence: TGTGCCAGCGGGGGCTCCTACGAGCAGTACTTC. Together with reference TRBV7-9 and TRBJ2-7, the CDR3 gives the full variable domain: DTGVSQNPRHKITKRGQNVTFRCDPISEHNRLYWYRQTLGQGPEFLTYFQNEAQLEKSRLLSDRFSAERPKGSFSTLEIQRTEQGDSAMYLCASGGSYEQYFGPGTRLTVT.